The present T cell receptor (beta chain) was sequenced within a study of blood T cell repertoires in COVID-19. The wider study: The samples span acute and convalescent COVID-19 from the United States, Italy and Spain. PBMCs, B-cell-depleted T cells, or T cells were the source of the cDNA or gDNA that made up the material.

As handled by the study authors: Estimated nucleated cell counts came from reference gene primer amplification. The method was immunoSEQ multiplex PCR; TCRdb's version includes in-frame clones alone and lacks a portion of them. V, J and clone size are taken as reported in that table, and D and trimming were inferred from the DNA itself. The sample gives about 120,000 clones, 70% to 90% of which show up once; 1.2% is in the top ten. V was shortened by 0 bases and J by 1 base, with 7 bases between the two germline ends. The CDR3 has 15 amino acids. CDR1 is SGHAT, CDR2 FQNNGV, per germline. This receptor was identified in an elderly woman with acute or convalescent COVID-19. What was sequenced was peripheral blood. The chain couples TRBV11-2 to TRBJ1-5; D call uncertain. The CDR3 DNA sequence: TGTGCCAGCAGCTTAGAGGGCAGGAGCAATCAGCCCCAGCATTTT. Translated: CASSLEGRSNQPQHF.